The 20 T cell receptor beta chains presented below share a single source sample, sequenced in a study of T cells after posttransplantation cyclophosphamide. This table comes from immunoSEQ multiplex PCR, and its TCRdb copy is limited to in-frame clones, with some not included. Singletons are absent from the sample, which has around 8,700 clones. Treatment was busulfan-fludarabine conditioning, a marrow graft, and cyclophosphamide on days +3 and +4. The sample consisted of PBMCs, taken after an allogeneic stem cell transplant with post-transplant cyclophosphamide. These receptor sequences come from a male patient aged 25-45 years who received an allogeneic stem cell transplant from an unrelated donor, was CMV-positive, and had acute and chronic GVHD. The graft donor may account for some of the T cells.

This clone was recorded at least ten times. V usage is TRBV30 and J usage is TRBJ1-2; 8 bases line up with TRBD1. Trimming cost V 2 bases and J 13 bases; bases outside gene matches: 6. The CDR3 contains 11 residues. Germline values: CDR1 GTSNPN, CDR2 SVGIG (reference sequence). DNA of the CDR3: TGTGCCTGGAGTCGGGACAGGTTCTGCACCTTC. This sequence encodes CAWSRDRFCTF.

In this sample, this clone turned up many times. The chain links TRBV6-1 to TRBJ1-1; D is possibly TRBD1 (5 bases). The CDR3 totals 13 residues. Trimming removed 7 bases at V and 1 base at J, with 10 bases between. The germline V gene has CDR1 MNHNS and CDR2 SASEGT. Here the CDR3 DNA reads TGTGCCAGCACCCTGACAGAGAACACTGAAGCTTTCTTT. Translated: CASTLTENTEAFF.

This clone appeared many times. The chain employs TRBV7-9 and TRBJ1-2; D might be TRBD1 (5 bases). CDR3 length: 14 residues. The germline V and J ends were trimmed by 7 bases and 3 bases, with 15 bases remaining between them. Per germline, CDR1 SEHNR and CDR2 FQNEAQ (reference sequence). Written as DNA, the CDR3 is TGTGCCAGCACCCGAATAGAGGGGCACTATGGCTACACCTTC. Amino acid sequence: CASTRIEGHYGYTF.

The genes are TRBV5-1 and TRBJ2-5; 10 bases match TRBD2. The J call may be in error: the DNA end matches TRBJ2-7 better. The CDR3 consists of 15 residues. In germline, CDR1 is SGHRS, CDR2 YFSETQ. In DNA, the CDR3 is TGCGCCAGCAGCTCTCTAGCGGGGGCTAACTACGAGCAGTACTTC. Its translation is CASSSLAGANYEQYF.

This clone was counted ten times or more. The chain has TRBV27 and TRBJ1-1, with 7 nucleotides matching TRBD1. Trimming cost V 4 bases and J 2 bases; bases outside gene matches: 7. The V gene's germline CDR1 is MNHEY and CDR2 SMNVEV (reference sequence). This CDR3 is built from 15 residues. CDR3 sequence: CASSSQGGYNTEAFF. The CDR3 DNA sequence: TGTGCCAGCAGTTCCCAGGGGGGATACAACACTGAAGCTTTCTTT.

This clone was seen repeatedly, ten times or more. In DNA, the CDR3 is TGTGCCAGCAGCTTCCTCGAGGGGGCACATGAAGCTTTCTTT. It is translated as CASSFLEGAHEAFF. The chain has TRBV11-2 and TRBJ1-1, with 7 bases lining up with TRBD1. In germline, CDR1 is SGHAT, CDR2 FQNNGV. The CDR3 is made up of 14 amino acids. Trimming took 3 bases from V and 7 from J; bases not matched to a gene: 8.

This clone was picked up many times. This chain joins TRBV6-1 and TRBJ1-2; a weak D match, TRBD1 (6 bases). This CDR3 region has 13 residues. Deletions cut 6 bases from V and 7 bases from J, with 15 bases between. Looked up from germline, CDR1 is MNHNS and CDR2 is SASEGT. This CDR3 is CASRDDRFTGYTF. The CDR3 region has the DNA TGTGCCAGCAGAGACGACAGGTTCACTGGCTACACCTTC.

This clone was seen at least ten times. The J gene is TRBJ2-2, the V gene TRBV12-3 or TRBV12-4, with 7 bases matching TRBD1. Trimming cost V 7 bases and J 2 bases; bases outside gene matches: 4. The CDR3 is 14 amino acids. CDR3 in DNA: TGTGCCAGCAAGACAGGGCCCAACACCGGGGAGCTGTTTTTT. It yields the protein CASKTGPNTGELFF.

This clone was observed many times. The rearrangement links TRBV16 to TRBJ1-4; possibly TRBD1 for D (6 bases). Germline V gene sequence: CDR1 KGHSY, CDR2 FQNENV. The CDR3 is made up of 13 amino acids. V lost 4 bases, J lost 6 bases, and 9 bases lay in between. CDR3 protein: CASSLGAYEKLFF. The CDR3 nucleotides are TGTGCCAGCAGCCTGGGGGCCTATGAAAAACTGTTTTTT. The full variable domain, its missing parts supplied by reference TRBV16 and TRBJ1-4, is GEEVAQTPKHLVRGEGQKAKLYCAPIKGHSYVFWYQQVLKNEFKFLISFQNENVFDETGMPKERFSAKCLPNSPCSLEIQATKLEDSAVYFCASSLGAYEKLFFGSGTQLSVL.

This clone was detected ten times or more. The rearrangement uses TRBV5-5 and TRBJ1-2; 8 positions agree with TRBD1. Per germline, CDR1 SGHKS and CDR2 YYEKEE (reference sequence). V lost 3 bases to trimming and J lost 8 bases; unmatched junction nucleotides: 12. The CDR3 extends over 15 amino acids. The CDR3 spells CASSSDRAVLGGYTF. CDR3 nucleotide sequence: TGTGCCAGCAGCTCGGACAGGGCGGTGTTGGGGGGCTACACCTTC.

This clone was observed at least ten times. The genes are TRBV12-3 or TRBV12-4 and TRBJ2-1; D not resolved. This CDR3 spans 15 amino acids. Trimming removed 3 bases from V and 5 bases from J, with 14 bases in between. CDR3 loop: CASSLLGPLDNEQFF. CDR3 in DNA: TGTGCCAGCAGTTTGCTAGGCCCGTTAGACAATGAGCAGTTCTTC.

This clone was observed at least ten times. The CDR3 protein is CASGAGDHSGNTIYF. In DNA form, the CDR3 reads TGTGCCTCGGGCGCGGGGGACCACTCTGGAAACACCATATATTTT. This chain uses TRBV28 with TRBJ1-3; D might be TRBD1 (5 bases). Germline V gene lookup returns CDR1 MDHEN and CDR2 SYDVKM. V lost 11 bases, J lost 0 bases, and 17 bases lay in between. CDR3 length: 15 amino acids.

This clone has at least ten counts. The chain employs TRBV6-2 or TRBV6-3 and TRBJ2-1; TRBD2 matches 8 bases. Germline CDR1 reads MNHEY; CDR2 reads SVGEGT. V lost 0 bases, J lost 7 bases, and 5 bases stayed unmatched. This CDR3 spans 15 amino acids. Here the CDR3 reads CASSYSLAGFNEQFF. The CDR3 nucleotides read TGTGCCAGCAGTTACTCCTTAGCGGGATTTAATGAGCAGTTCTTC.

This clone was detected ten times or more. The sample contains more than one DNA sequence encoding this CDR3. This sequence joins TRBV30 and TRBJ1-1, with a possible D match to TRBD1 (6 bases). This CDR3 comprises 13 residues. V gave up 3 bases and J gave up 1 base, with 9 bases separating them. In germline, CDR1 is GTSNPN, CDR2 SVGIG (reference sequence). CDR3 nucleotides: TGTGCCTGGAGCGGACAGAGGAACACTGAAGCTTTCTTT. Amino acids: CAWSGQRNTEAFF.

This clone showed up many times. V gene TRBV7-2 combines with J gene TRBJ2-5, with TRBD2 matching over 14 bases. The germline V gene has CDR1 SGHTA and CDR2 FQGNSA. V was clipped by 2 bases and J by 5 bases; unmatched bases: 1. This CDR3 spans 15 amino acids. Here the CDR3 DNA reads TGTGCCAGCAGCTTAAGGACTAGCGGGGGGGAGACCCAGTACTTC. It specifies CASSLRTSGGETQYF. Full variable domain (outside the CDR3, taken from reference TRBV7-2 and TRBJ2-5): GAGVSQSPSNKVTEKGKDVELRCDPISGHTALYWYRQSLGQGLEFLIYFQGNSAPDKSGLPSDRFSAERTGGSVSTLTIQRTQQEDSAVYLCASSLRTSGGETQYFGPGTRLLVL.

This clone was seen at least ten times. The V gene is TRBV11-2, the J gene TRBJ2-6; TRBD2 might be the D (6 bases). CDR3 length equals 17 residues. Germline V CDR1 and CDR2: SGHAT, FQNNGV. Trimming stripped 1 base from V and 4 bases from J, with 14 bases between. The CDR3 coding sequence is TGTGCCAGCAGCTTAGCGATATGGGGGGACGGGGCCAACGTCCTGACTTTC. Amino acid sequence: CASSLAIWGDGANVLTF.

By sample fraction, this clone is medium-sized. The chain links TRBV5-1 to TRBJ2-7; 8 bases are shared with TRBD1. The V gene's germline CDR1 is SGHRS and CDR2 YFSETQ. The CDR3 contains 14 residues. Losses at the gene ends were 0 bases for V and 2 bases for J; bases not matched to a gene: 1. CDR3 sequence reads: CASSLEQGAYEQYF. In DNA form, the CDR3 reads TGCGCCAGCAGCTTGGAACAGGGGGCCTACGAGCAGTACTTC.

This clone was detected ten times or more. The chain links TRBV19 to TRBJ2-3; D is ambiguous. The CDR3 extends over 13 amino acids. V lost 8 bases to trimming and J lost 0 bases, with 9 bases between them. CDR1 is LNHDA, CDR2 SQIVND, per germline (reference sequence). The CDR3 bases are TGTGCCAGTTTGAGCCCTAGCACAGATACGCAGTATTTT. Its protein is CASLSPSTDTQYF.

In this sample, this clone turned up many times. The chain employs TRBV29-1 and TRBJ2-3; 9 nucleotides match TRBD2. After removal of 2 bases from V and 4 bases from J, the junction contained 4 bases not matched to a gene. The CDR3 has 14 residues. Germline CDR1 and CDR2: SQVTM and ANQGSEA. CDR3 nucleotide sequence: TGCAGCGTTGAACTGGTAGCGGGGGCAGATACGCAGTATTTT. This translates into CSVELVAGADTQYF.

This clone was seen many times. The V and J genes are TRBV19 and TRBJ2-3; TRBD1 aligns across 10 bases. Trimming at V came to 6 bases and at J to 6 bases, leaving 6 bases not matched to a gene. Germline values: CDR1 LNHDA, CDR2 SQIVND (reference sequence). The CDR3 has 14 residues. The CDR3, as DNA: TGTGCCAGTAGCGGGGGACAGGGGTTGGATACGCAGTATTTT. Protein: CASSGGQGLDTQYF.